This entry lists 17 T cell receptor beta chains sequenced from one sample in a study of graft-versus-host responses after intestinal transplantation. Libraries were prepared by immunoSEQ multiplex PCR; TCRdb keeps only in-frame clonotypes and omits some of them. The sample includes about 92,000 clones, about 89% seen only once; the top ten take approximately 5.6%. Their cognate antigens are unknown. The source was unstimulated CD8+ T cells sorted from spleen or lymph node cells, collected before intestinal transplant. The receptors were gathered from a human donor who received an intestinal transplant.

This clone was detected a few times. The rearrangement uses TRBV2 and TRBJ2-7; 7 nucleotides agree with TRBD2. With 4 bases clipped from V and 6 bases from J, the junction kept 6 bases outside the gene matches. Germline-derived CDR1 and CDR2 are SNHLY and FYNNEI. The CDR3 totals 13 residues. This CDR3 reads CASSGTGGGEQYF. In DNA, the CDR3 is TGTGCCAGCAGTGGAACGGGCGGGGGCGAGCAGTACTTC.

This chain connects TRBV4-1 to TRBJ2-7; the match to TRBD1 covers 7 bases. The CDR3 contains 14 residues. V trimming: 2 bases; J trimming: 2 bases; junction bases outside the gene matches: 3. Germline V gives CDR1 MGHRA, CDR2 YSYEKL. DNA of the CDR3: TGCGCCAGCAGCCAATGGGGACAGACCTACGAGCAGTACTTC. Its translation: CASSQWGQTYEQYF.

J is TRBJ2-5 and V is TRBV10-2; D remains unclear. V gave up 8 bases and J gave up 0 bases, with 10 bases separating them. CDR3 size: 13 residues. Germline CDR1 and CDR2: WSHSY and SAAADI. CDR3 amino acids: CASGELYQETQYF. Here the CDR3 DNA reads TGCGCCAGCGGCGAGCTGTACCAAGAGACCCAGTACTTC.

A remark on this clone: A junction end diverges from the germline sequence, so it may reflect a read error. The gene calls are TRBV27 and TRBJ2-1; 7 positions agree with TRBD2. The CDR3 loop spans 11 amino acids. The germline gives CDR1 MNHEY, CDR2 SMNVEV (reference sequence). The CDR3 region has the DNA TGTGCCAGCAGTTTTGGGGGGGGAGAGCTCTTC. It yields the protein CASSFGGGELF.

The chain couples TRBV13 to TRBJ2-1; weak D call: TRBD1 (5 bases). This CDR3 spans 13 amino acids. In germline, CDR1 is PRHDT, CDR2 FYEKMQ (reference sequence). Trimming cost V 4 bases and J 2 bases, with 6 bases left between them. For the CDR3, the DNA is TGTGCCAGCAGCTGGACAACCTACAATGAGCAGTTCTTC. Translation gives CASSWTTYNEQFF. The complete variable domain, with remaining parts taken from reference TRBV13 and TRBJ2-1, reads AAGVIQSPRHLIKEKRETATLKCYPIPRHDTVYWYQQGPGQDPQFLISFYEKMQSDKGSIPDRFSAQQFSDYHSELNMSSLELGDSALYFCASSWTTYNEQFFGPGTRLTVL.

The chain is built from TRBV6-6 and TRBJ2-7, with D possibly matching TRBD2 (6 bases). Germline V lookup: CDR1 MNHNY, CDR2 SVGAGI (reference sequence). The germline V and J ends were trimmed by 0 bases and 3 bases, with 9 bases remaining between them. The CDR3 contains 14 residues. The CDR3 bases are TGTGCCAGCAGTTACTCGGGGGGTGTCTACGAGCAGTACTTC. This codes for CASSYSGGVYEQYF.

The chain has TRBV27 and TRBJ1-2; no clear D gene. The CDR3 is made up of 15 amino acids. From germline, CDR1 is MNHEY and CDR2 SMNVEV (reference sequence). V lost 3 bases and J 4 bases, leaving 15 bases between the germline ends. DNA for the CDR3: TGTGCCAGCAGTTTTGTCCCTGGAGAGGGCTATGGCTACACCTTC. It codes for CASSFVPGEGYGYTF.

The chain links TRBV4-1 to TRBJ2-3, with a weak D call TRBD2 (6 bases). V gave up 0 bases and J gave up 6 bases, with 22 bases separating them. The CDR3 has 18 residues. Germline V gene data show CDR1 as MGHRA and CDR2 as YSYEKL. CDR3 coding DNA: TGCGCCAGCAGCCAAGATTTAGCGGTGAACAGGTGTGGGGATACGCAGTATTTT. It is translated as CASSQDLAVNRCGDTQYF.

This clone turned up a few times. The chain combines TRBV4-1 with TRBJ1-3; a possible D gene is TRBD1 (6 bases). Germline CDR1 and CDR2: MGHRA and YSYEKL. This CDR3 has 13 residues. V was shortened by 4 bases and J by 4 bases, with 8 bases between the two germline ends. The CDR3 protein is CASSRGRGNTIYF. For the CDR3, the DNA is TGCGCCAGCAGCCGGGGGCGCGGAAACACCATATATTTT.

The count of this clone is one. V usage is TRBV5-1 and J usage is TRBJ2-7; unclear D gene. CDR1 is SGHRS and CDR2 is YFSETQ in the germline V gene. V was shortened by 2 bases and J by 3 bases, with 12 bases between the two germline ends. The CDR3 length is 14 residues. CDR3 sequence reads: CASSLIHTSYEQYF. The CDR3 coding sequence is TGCGCCAGCAGCTTAATTCACACAAGCTACGAGCAGTACTTC. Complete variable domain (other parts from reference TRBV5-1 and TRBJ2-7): KAGVTQTPRYLIKTRGQQVTLSCSPISGHRSVSWYQQTPGQGLQFLFEYFSETQRNKGNFPGRFSGRQFSNSRSEMNVSTLELGDSALYLCASSLIHTSYEQYFGPGTRLTVT.

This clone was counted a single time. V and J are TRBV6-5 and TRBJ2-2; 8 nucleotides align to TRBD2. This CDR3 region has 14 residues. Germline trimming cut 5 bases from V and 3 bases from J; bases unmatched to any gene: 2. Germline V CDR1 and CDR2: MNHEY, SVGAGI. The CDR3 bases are TGTGCCAGCAGTGAACTAGCGGACACCGGGGAGCTGTTTTTT. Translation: CASSELADTGELFF.

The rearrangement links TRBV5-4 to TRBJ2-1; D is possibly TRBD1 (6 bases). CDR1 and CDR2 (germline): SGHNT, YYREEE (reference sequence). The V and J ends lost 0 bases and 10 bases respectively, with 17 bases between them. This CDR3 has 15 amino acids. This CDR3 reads CASSLAPPRGREQFF. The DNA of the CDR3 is TGTGCCAGCAGCTTGGCCCCCCCGAGGGGGAGAGAGCAGTTCTTC.

For the CDR3, the DNA is TGTGCCAGCAGTTCACAGGGGCCTAGCACAGATACGCAGTATTTT. Protein sequence: CASSSQGPSTDTQYF. The chain uses TRBV6-6 and TRBJ2-3, with TRBD1 matching 7 bases. Germline trimming cut 4 bases from V and 0 bases from J; bases unmatched to any gene: 4. CDR3 size: 15 residues. The germline V gene has CDR1 MNHNY and CDR2 SVGAGI (reference sequence).

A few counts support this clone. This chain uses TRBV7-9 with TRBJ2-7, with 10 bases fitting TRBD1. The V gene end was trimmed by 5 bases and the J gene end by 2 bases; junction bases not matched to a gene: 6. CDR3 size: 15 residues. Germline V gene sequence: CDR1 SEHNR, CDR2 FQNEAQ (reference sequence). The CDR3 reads CASSLGTGATYEQYF. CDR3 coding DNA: TGTGCCAGCAGCCTCGGGACAGGGGCAACCTACGAGCAGTACTTC. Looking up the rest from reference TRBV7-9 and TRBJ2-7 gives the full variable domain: DTGVSQNPRHKITKRGQNVTFRCDPISEHNRLYWYRQTLGQGPEFLTYFQNEAQLEKSRLLSDRFSAERPKGSFSTLEIQRTEQGDSAMYLCASSLGTGATYEQYFGPGTRLTVT.

For the CDR3, the DNA is TGTGCCAGCAGCGCTGGGAGTGCAACTAATGAAAAACTGTTTTTT. Translation: CASSAGSATNEKLFF. The chain recombines TRBV9 with TRBJ1-4; D is unclear. The V and J ends lost 3 bases and 0 bases respectively, with 9 bases between them. CDR1 and CDR2 from the germline V gene are SGDLS and YYNGEE. This CDR3 comprises 15 residues. The full variable domain, its missing parts supplied by reference TRBV9 and TRBJ1-4, is DSGVTQTPKHLITATGQRVTLRCSPRSGDLSVYWYQQSLDQGLQFLIQYYNGEERAKGNILERFSAQQFPDLHSELNLSSLELGDSALYFCASSAGSATNEKLFFGSGTQLSVL.

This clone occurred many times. This CDR3 is CASSFSYGQGYGYTF. The DNA for the CDR3 is TGTGCCAGCAGCTTCTCCTACGGACAGGGCTATGGCTACACCTTC. The V and J genes are TRBV11-2 and TRBJ1-2; 8 nucleotides agree with TRBD1. Germline V gene lookup returns CDR1 SGHAT and CDR2 FQNNGV. J lost 4 bases, V lost 3 bases, and 7 bases had no gene match. CDR3 length equals 15 residues.

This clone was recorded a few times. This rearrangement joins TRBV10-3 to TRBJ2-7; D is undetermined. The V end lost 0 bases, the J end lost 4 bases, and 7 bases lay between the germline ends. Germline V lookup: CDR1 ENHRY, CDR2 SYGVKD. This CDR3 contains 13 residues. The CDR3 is CAISESTNYEQYF. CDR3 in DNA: TGTGCCATCAGTGAGTCGACAAATTACGAGCAGTACTTC.